This T cell receptor beta chain was recorded in a study of regulatory T cells in long-lasting Graves disease. The germline V gene encodes CDR1 SNHLY and CDR2 FYNNEI. The CDR3 is 14 amino acids. V was clipped by 6 bases and J by 5 bases; unmatched bases: 8. Time point described: newly diagnosed GD, antithyroid drugs for less than 3 months. Researchers made the TCR library from RNA that was extracted from PBMCs. The authors drew approximately 9 milliliters of peripheral blood into EDTA tubes. Both iRepertoire HTBI primers and Arm-PCR of CDR3 regions were used to build the TCR beta libraries. TCRdb fed the multiplex PCR reads into MiXCR, producing one record per CDR3 protein. The data contain roughly 350,000 distinct CDR3 sequences, around 15% of them singletons. Many counts were recorded for this clonotype. These data are also associated with another study on T cells in Graves' hyperthyroidism and ophthalmopathy.

The V and J genes are TRBV2 and TRBJ1-1; 8 bases map to TRBD1. The input for sequencing was peripheral blood mononuclear cells (PBMCs), taken at new diagnosis, from a patient treated with antithyroid drugs. This clonotype was obtained from a man in his forties or fifties with Graves disease. The CDR3 nucleotides are TGTGCCAGCAGCCGCTGGACAGGGATGACTGAAGCTTTCTTT. Translated: CASSRWTGMTEAFF.